This T cell receptor beta chain originates from a study of cytomegalovirus exposure and HLA in healthy donors. Primers included in the PCR were 60 Vbeta and 13 Jbeta primers. The data were produced by immunoSEQ multiplex PCR, yet TCRdb's version contains in-frame clones alone and is incomplete. The top ten hold approximately 4.4% of the sample, which has some 180,000 clones, roughly 85% seen once. Regarding this clone: The target antigen is unknown.

Each donor was nominally healthy when sampled (though unrecorded immune exposures were likely). The CDR3 contains 17 residues. Germline values: CDR1 SQVTM, CDR2 ANQGSEA. V lost 1 base, J lost 5 bases, and 11 bases stayed unmatched. Broader study findings: Accounts indicate the classifier identified cytomegalovirus status with strong specificity and sensitivity. Later analysis identified a missense DCLRE1C variant that was linked to TCR beta V- and J-gene trimming. Rare sequences made up most TCRs, while some public TCRs were found in many donors.

The receptor was derived from a woman aged 25 to 45 in good health and CMV-seropositive. This chain links TRBV29-1 with TRBJ2-1; TRBD2 matches 10 bases. The sequencing sample was made of PBMCs. The CDR3 region has the DNA TGCAGCGTTGAAGCCCTAGCGGGAGTATCGCTTGACAATGAGCAGTTCTTC. Translating gives CSVEALAGVSLDNEQFF.